This entry lists 7 T cell receptor beta chains sequenced from one sample in a study of cytomegalovirus exposure and HLA in healthy donors. Clones were sequenced by immunoSEQ multiplex PCR, and TCRdb holds only the in-frame ones, with some missing. The sample yields a few hundred thousand clones, 90% seen once. Source material: PBMCs. The source is a woman in her late teens or twenties in good health and CMV-seronegative.

This chain joins TRBV6-5 and TRBJ1-1; 11 bases are a match to TRBD1. CDR3 size: 15 residues. Germline CDR1 is MNHEY and CDR2 is SVGAGI. V lost 6 bases to trimming and J lost 4 bases; unmatched junction nucleotides: 7. CDR3 bases: TGTGCCAGCAGAAGCACCGGGACAGGGGGCACTGAAGCTTTCTTT. Its translation: CASRSTGTGGTEAFF.

CDR3 sequence reads: CASSYSGTSTEAFF. For the CDR3, the DNA is TGTGCCAGCAGTTACTCGGGGACAAGCACTGAAGCTTTCTTT. The chain is built from TRBV6-5 and TRBJ1-1; the D gene is possibly TRBD1 (6 bases). The CDR3 runs 14 residues. Deletions cut 0 bases from V and 4 bases from J, with 9 bases between. The germline V gene has CDR1 MNHEY and CDR2 SVGAGI.

V gene TRBV2 combines with J gene TRBJ2-5, with TRBD1 as a possible D gene (5 bases). This CDR3 has 13 residues. The V gene lost 5 bases and the J gene lost 0 bases, with 7 bases spanning the gap. Germline CDR1 is SNHLY and CDR2 is FYNNEI. Written as DNA, the CDR3 is TGTGCCAGCAGTTGGGGCGACCAAGAGACCCAGTACTTC. As protein: CASSWGDQETQYF.

This clone was recorded only once. The rearrangement links TRBV9 to TRBJ1-1; D might be TRBD1 (5 bases). The V gene's germline CDR1 is SGDLS and CDR2 YYNGEE. V lost 4 bases and J lost 1, with 11 bases in between. This CDR3 comprises 14 residues. The CDR3 sequence: CASSHRRGNTEAFF. The CDR3 DNA is TGTGCCAGCAGCCACCGGAGGGGGAACACTGAAGCTTTCTTT.

This rearrangement joins TRBV6-5 to TRBJ2-5; D perhaps matches TRBD2 (5 bases). Trimming cost V 5 bases and J 12 bases, with 25 bases left between them. CDR1 MNHEY and CDR2 SVGAGI come from the germline V gene. This CDR3 region has 15 residues. This chain's CDR3 is CASSTPAPRASPEYF. CDR3 in DNA: TGTGCCAGCAGTACCCCTGCCCCGAGGGCCTCCCCTGAGTACTTC.

This chain joins TRBV10-3 and TRBJ2-7, with 7 bases matching TRBD2. CDR3 size: 13 residues. Germline CDR1 is ENHRY and CDR2 is SYGVKD. J gave up 3 bases and V 3 bases, and 2 bases lay outside the gene matches. CDR3 region: CAISDGRGYEQYV. The DNA for the CDR3 is TGTGCCATCAGTGATGGGAGGGGCTACGAGCAGTACGTC.

The chain uses TRBV4-1 and TRBJ2-1, with D perhaps matching TRBD2 (5 bases). The germline V gene has CDR1 MGHRA and CDR2 YSYEKL. CDR3 length: 16 residues. Trimming left V 4 bases short and J 2 bases short, with 15 bases between. CDR3 residues: CASSRGLPAAYNEQFF. CDR3 in DNA: TGCGCCAGCAGCCGAGGACTTCCGGCGGCCTACAATGAGCAGTTCTTC.